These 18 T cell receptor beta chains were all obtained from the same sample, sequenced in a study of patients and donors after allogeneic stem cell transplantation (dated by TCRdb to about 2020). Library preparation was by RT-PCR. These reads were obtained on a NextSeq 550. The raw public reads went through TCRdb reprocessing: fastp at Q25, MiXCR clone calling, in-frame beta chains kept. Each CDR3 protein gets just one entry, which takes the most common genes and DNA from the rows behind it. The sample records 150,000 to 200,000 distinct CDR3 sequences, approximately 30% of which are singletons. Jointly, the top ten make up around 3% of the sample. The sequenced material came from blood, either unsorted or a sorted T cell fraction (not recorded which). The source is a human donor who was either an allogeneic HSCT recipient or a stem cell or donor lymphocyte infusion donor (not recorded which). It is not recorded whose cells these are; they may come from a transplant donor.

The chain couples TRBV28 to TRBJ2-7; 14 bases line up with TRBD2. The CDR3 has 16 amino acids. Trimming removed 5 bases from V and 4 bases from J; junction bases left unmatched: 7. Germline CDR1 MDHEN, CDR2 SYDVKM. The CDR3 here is CASSLGLAGAKYEQYF. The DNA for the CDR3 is TGTGCCAGCAGTCTGGGACTAGCGGGAGCTAAATACGAGCAGTACTTC.

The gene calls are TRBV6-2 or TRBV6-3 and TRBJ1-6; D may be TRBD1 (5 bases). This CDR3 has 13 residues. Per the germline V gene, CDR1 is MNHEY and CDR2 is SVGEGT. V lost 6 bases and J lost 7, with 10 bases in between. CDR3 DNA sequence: TGTGCCAGCAGCCGAGGGGTCAATTCACCCCTCCACTTT. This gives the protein CASSRGVNSPLHF.

The CDR3 is CASSSQGTPNSPLHF. CDR3 nucleotide sequence: TGTGCCAGCAGTTCCCAGGGGACACCAAATTCACCCCTCCACTTT. The rearrangement joins TRBV12-3 or TRBV12-4 to TRBJ1-6; a possible D gene is TRBD1 (6 bases). There are 15 residues in the CDR3. V gave up 4 bases and J gave up 7 bases, with 14 bases separating them.

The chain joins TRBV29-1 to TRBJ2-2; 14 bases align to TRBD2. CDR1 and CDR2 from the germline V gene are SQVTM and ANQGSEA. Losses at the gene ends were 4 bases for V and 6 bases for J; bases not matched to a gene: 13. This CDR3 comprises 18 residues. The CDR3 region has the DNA TGCAGCGTTGTACTCTCGACTAGCGGGAGGGGATGGGCCGGGGAGCTGTTTTTT. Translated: CSVVLSTSGRGWAGELFF.

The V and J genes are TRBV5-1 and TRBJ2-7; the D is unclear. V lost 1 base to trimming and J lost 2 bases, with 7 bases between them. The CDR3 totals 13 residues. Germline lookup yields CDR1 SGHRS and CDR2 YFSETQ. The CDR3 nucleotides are TGCGCCAGCAGCTTGCAAGTTACCTACGAGCAGTACTTC. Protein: CASSLQVTYEQYF.

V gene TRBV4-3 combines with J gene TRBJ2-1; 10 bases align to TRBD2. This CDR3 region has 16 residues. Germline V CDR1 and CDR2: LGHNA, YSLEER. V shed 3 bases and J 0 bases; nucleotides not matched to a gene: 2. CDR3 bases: TGCGCCAGCAGCCAGCTAGCGGGAGTCTCCTACAATGAGCAGTTCTTC. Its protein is CASSQLAGVSYNEQFF.

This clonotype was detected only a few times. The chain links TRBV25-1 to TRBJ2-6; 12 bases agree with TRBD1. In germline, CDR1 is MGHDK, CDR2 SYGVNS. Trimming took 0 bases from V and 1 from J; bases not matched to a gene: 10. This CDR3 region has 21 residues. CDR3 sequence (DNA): TGTGCCAGCAGTGAATATTGGCCGGGACAGGGGGCGGAATCTGGGGCCAACGTCCTGACTTTC. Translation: CASSEYWPGQGAESGANVLTF. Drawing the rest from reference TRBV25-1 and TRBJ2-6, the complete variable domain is EADIYQTPRYLVIGTGKKITLECSQTMGHDKMYWYQQDPGMELHLIHYSYGVNSTEKGDLSSESTVSRIRTEHFPLTLESARPSHTSQYLCASSEYWPGQGAESGANVLTFGAGSRLTVL.

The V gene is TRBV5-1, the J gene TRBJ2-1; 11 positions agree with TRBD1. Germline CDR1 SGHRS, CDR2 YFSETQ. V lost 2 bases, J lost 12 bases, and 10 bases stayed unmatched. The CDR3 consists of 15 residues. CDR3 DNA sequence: TGCGCCAGCAGCTTAGGACAGGGGGCGCAGGTACCGCAGTTCTTC. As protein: CASSLGQGAQVPQFF.

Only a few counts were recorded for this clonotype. The CDR3 DNA sequence: TGTGCCAGCAGCGTAGACGTGGGGCACAGCCGGAATTCACCCCTCCACTTT. Its protein is CASSVDVGHSRNSPLHF. V and J are TRBV9 and TRBJ1-6; perhaps TRBD1 as D (5 bases). Germline lookup yields CDR1 SGDLS and CDR2 YYNGEE. The CDR3 has 17 residues. V shed 0 bases and J shed 7 bases, with 17 bases lying between them.

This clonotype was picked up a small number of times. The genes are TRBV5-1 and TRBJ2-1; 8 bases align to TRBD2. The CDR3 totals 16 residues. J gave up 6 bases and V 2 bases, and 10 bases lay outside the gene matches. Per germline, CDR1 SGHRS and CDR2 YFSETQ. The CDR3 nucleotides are TGCGCCAGCAGCTTCGGACTAGCTCCCGCGAGCAATGAGCAGTTCTTC. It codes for CASSFGLAPASNEQFF.

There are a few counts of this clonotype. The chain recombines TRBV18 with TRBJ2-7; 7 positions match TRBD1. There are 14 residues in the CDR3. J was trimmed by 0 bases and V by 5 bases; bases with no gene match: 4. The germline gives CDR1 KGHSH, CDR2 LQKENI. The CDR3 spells CASSGGQVSYEQYF. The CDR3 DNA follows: TGTGCCAGCTCAGGTGGACAGGTCTCCTACGAGCAGTACTTC.

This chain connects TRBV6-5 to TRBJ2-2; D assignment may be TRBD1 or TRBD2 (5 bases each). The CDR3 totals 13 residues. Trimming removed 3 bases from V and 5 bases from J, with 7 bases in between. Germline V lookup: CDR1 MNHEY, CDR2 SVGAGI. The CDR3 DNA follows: TGTGCCAGCAGTTATTGGGGGACCGGGGAGCTGTTTTTT. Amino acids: CASSYWGTGELFF.

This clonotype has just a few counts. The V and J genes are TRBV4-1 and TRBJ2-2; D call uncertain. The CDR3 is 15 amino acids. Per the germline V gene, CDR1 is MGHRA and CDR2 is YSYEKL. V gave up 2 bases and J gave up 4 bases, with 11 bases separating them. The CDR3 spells CASSQPLRSTGELFF. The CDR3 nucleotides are TGCGCCAGCAGCCAACCTCTAAGGTCCACCGGGGAGCTGTTTTTT.

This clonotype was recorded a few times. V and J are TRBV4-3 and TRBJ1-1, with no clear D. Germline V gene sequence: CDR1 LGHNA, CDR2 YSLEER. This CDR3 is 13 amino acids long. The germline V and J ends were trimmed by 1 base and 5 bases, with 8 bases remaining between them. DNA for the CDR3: TGCGCCAGCAGCCAAGGGGAAGGGACTGAAGCTTTCTTT. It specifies CASSQGEGTEAFF.

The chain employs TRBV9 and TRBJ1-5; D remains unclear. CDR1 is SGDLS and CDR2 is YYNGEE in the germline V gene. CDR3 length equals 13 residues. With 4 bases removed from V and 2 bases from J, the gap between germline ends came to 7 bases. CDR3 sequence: CASSPDGNQPQHF. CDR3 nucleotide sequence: TGTGCCAGCAGCCCAGATGGCAATCAGCCCCAGCATTTT.

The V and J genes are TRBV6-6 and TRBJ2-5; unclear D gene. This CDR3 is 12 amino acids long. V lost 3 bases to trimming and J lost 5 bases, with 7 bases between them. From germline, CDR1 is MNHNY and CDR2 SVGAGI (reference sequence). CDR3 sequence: CASSYPRETQYF. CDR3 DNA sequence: TGTGCCAGCAGTTATCCGAGGGAGACCCAGTACTTC.

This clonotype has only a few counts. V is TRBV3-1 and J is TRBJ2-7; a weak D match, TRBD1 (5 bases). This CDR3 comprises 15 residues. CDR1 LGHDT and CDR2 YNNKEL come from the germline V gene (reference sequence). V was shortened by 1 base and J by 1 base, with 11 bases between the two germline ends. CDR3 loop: CASSQGPGQSYEQYF. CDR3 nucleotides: TGTGCCAGCAGCCAAGGTCCAGGGCAGTCCTACGAGCAGTACTTC.

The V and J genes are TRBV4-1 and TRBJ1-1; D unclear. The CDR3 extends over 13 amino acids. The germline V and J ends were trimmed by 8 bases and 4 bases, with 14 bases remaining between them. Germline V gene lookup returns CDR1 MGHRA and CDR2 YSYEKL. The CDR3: CASRMGSGTEAFF. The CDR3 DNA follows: TGCGCCAGCCGGATGGGATCCGGCACTGAAGCTTTCTTT.